The source of this T cell receptor (beta chain) is a study of blood T cells in healthy people across ages (dated by TCRdb to the mid-2010s). Broadly, across the study: Template switching captured roughly one uniquely barcoded TCR beta cDNA molecule per two T cells in model experiments. To track age-related changes in TCR beta repertoire diversity, the study relied on deep sequencing normalized with unique cDNA molecular identifiers. Donors were grouped into four age groups: young (average roughly 16 years), middle-aged (roughly 40), aged (about 60) and long-lived (approximately 82). To avoid experimental bias, donors of different ages were spread randomly across the sequencing lanes. For two donors (one aged 18 to 30 and one aged 80 or older), the study analyzed two additional independent replicas of 1 million unique cDNA reads from the same blood draw. Overall study outcomes, separate from this receptor: The CMV infection status of donors was not known, potentially confounding age-related changes in expanded clonotypes. Compared with the aged group, the long-lived group had more naive CD4+ T cells, fewer expanded clones and increased TCR diversity, a pattern suggesting age selection. Observed TCR beta diversity per million T cells fell roughly linearly with age, and a significant reduction was already apparent by age around 36. Conclusive comparison of naive and antigen-experienced compartments was prevented by the profiling of bulk unsorted PBMCs. Total diversity estimates from one million sequenced T cells were considered lower bounds and underestimates. A strong correlation was found between observed TCR beta diversity and the percentage of naive T cells measured by flow cytometry.

The donors were a few dozen Caucasian individuals from Russia, aged roughly 6 to 100 years, who were systemically healthy. About 9.1 milliliters of peripheral blood were collected from each donor into EDTA-treated Vacutainer tubes. Ficoll-Paque density-gradient centrifugation was used to isolate PBMCs, with at least 6.5 million per sample. Total RNA was extracted from PBMCs with Trizol reagent, with at least 6 micrograms obtained per sample. The percentages of naive CD45RAhigh/CD27high T cells were determined by flow cytometry on a PBMC aliquot from every donor. With respect to this clonotype: No cognate antigen has been identified for it. No base quality information exists; no much larger clone differs at one position.

The germline V gene (reference sequence) supplies CDR1 DFQATT and CDR2 SNEGSKA. Including cysteine and phenylalanine, the CDR3 has 14 amino acids. Only CDR3 DNA is held: 42 bases, read in frame from base 1. The germline V end is reduced by 3 bases and the J end by 7 bases; junction bases left unmatched: 9. The method behind the library was 5' RACE. Sequencing was carried out with an Illumina HiSeq 2500. A second roughly 6 to 12 cycle PCR used a sample-barcoded 5' primer and a J-beta primer mix. A unique molecular identifier was introduced onto each TCR beta cDNA molecule by a template-switch 5' adaptor carrying 12 random nucleotides. At least 3 million CDR3-containing paired-end reads were obtained from each sample. First-strand cDNA synthesis was performed from all RNA using the Mint cDNA synthesis kit, with priming by a TRBC-specific oligonucleotide. After uracil-DNA glycosylase treatment, a first 18-cycle PCR used universal primers M1SS and BC2_uni_R on all cDNA. In the original analysis: For normalization, 1 million high-quality reads, each with a distinct molecular identifier, were randomly selected from each sample. Reads with shared molecular identifiers were discarded instead of being binned into consensus sequences. MiTCR, set to a Q25 quality threshold and the strictest error-elimination algorithm, was used for CDR3 identification, clonotype clustering and error correction. A nonparametric unseen species model with Euler transformation was used to estimate a lower bound on total TCR beta diversity. The public reads were reanalyzed by TCRdb: fastp trimming at Q25, MiXCR alignment, in-frame beta chains only. Entries are consolidated by CDR3 protein sequence, retaining the most common genes and DNA. V and J calls and clone size were set by TCRdb, not the authors. This sample holds almost 800,000 distinct CDR3 sequences; 55% to 75% were observed only once. The ten largest clones add up to around 22% of the sample.

The sequenced sample consisted of blood. The clonotype was recovered from a man aged 25 to 40 in good health. Rearrangement joined TRBV20-1 to TRBJ2-1; 7 bases in between match TRBD2. The sequenced DNA is TGCAGTGCTAGCATTTCGGGGGGACGAAATGAGCAGTTCTTC. It specifies CSASISGGRNEQFF.